This TCR beta chain appears in the sequencing data of a study of cytomegalovirus exposure and HLA in healthy donors. Findings of the study overall: Certain indistinguishable V segments, among them TRBV6-2 and TRBV6-3, were excluded. The authors listed 164 TCR beta chains as cytomegalovirus-associated. DRB1 showed the most TCR associations and HLA-C the fewest in a later analysis, as rates varied by HLA locus. Within the data, a cluster of highly shared sequence variants was likely a sequencing artifact.

The PCR was carried out with 60 Vbeta primers and 13 Jbeta primers. Sequencing used immunoSEQ multiplex PCR; TCRdb keeps in-frame clones, though not all of them. This sample yields 100,000 to 120,000 clones, of which around four fifths are seen a single time; less than 7.5% belongs to the top ten. On this clone: Antigen specificity is unknown.

With V trimmed by 3 bases and J by 8 bases, 11 bases remained unmatched. Per germline, CDR1 SQVTM and CDR2 ANQGSEA. The CDR3 is 14 residues long. The receptor was derived from a man aged 25 to 45 in good health and CMV-seropositive. The V call is TRBV29-1, the J call TRBJ1-2; TRBD1 agrees at 8 bases. Sequencing used PBMCs. CDR3 region: CSVDIDRGASGYTF. Here the CDR3 DNA reads TGCAGCGTTGACATCGACAGGGGTGCGTCGGGCTACACCTTC.